This is a list of T cell receptor beta chains from one sample in a study of T cells in Graves' hyperthyroidism and ophthalmopathy. TCRdb ran MiXCR on the multiplex PCR reads and lists one entry per CDR3 protein. The sample lists 460,000 or so distinct CDR3 sequences, approximately 14% occurring once. What was sequenced was blood. The source of these receptors is a woman aged 18-29 years with Graves' hyperthyroidism. CDR3s include the opening cysteine and the closing phenylalanine or tryptophan. The order of the fields is clone size, V gene, J gene, D gene, CDR3 protein, CDR3 DNA. The D gene is left open where the match is weak. Clone size, where shown, is once, few, many, or a class for clones that have expanded.

clone_size: many; v_call: TRBV7-8; j_call: TRBJ1-6; d_call: TRBD1; cdr3_aa: CASSLPTGGPNSPLHF; cdr3_nt: TGTGCCAGCAGCTTACCTACAGGGGGCCCAAATTCACCCCTCCACTTT
clone_size: NA; v_call: TRBV4-1; j_call: TRBJ2-7; d_call: NA; cdr3_aa: CASSQGSGLFYEQYF; cdr3_nt: TGCGCCAGCAGCCAAGGCTCTGGACTCTTCTACGAGCAGTACTTC
clone_size: many; v_call: TRBV7-3; j_call: TRBJ2-1; d_call: TRBD2; cdr3_aa: CASSLFRGLENEQFF; cdr3_nt: TGTGCCAGCAGCTTATTCCGTGGACTAGAGAATGAGCAGTTCTTC
clone_size: few; v_call: TRBV9; j_call: TRBJ2-3; d_call: TRBD1; cdr3_aa: CASSGTGTADTQYF; cdr3_nt: TGTGCCAGCAGCGGGACAGGGACCGCAGATACGCAGTATTTT
clone_size: many; v_call: TRBV28; j_call: TRBJ2-7; d_call: TRBD1; cdr3_aa: CASSLSPLGQGANEQYF; cdr3_nt: TGTGCCAGCAGTTTAAGTCCCTTGGGACAGGGTGCAAACGAGCAGTACTTC
clone_size: few; v_call: TRBV24-1; j_call: TRBJ2-1; d_call: TRBD1; cdr3_aa: CATSDNRDSLFF; cdr3_nt: TGTGCCACCAGTGATAACCGGGACAGCTTGTTCTTC
clone_size: many; v_call: TRBV27; j_call: TRBJ1-2; d_call: TRBD1; cdr3_aa: CASSSTGGDYGYTF; cdr3_nt: TGTGCCAGCAGTTCTACAGGGGGCGACTATGGCTACACCTTC
clone_size: many; v_call: TRBV19; j_call: TRBJ1-2; d_call: NA; cdr3_aa: CASSILEDDYGYTF; cdr3_nt: TGTGCCAGTAGTATCCTGGAGGATGACTATGGCTACACCTTC
clone_size: many; v_call: TRBV6-1; j_call: TRBJ2-5; d_call: TRBD2; cdr3_aa: CASSEGLAGGPEETQYF; cdr3_nt: TGTGCCAGCAGTGAGGGACTAGCGGGAGGGCCGGAGGAGACCCAGTACTTC
clone_size: NA; v_call: TRBV5-1; j_call: TRBJ2-3; d_call: NA; cdr3_aa: CASSPGAQDTQYF; cdr3_nt: TGCGCCAGCAGCCCCGGGGCCCAAGATACGCAGTATTTT
clone_size: few; v_call: TRBV6-1; j_call: TRBJ2-5; d_call: TRBD2; cdr3_aa: CVSSSEPSGQETQYF; cdr3_nt: TGTGTCAGCAGTTCTGAACCTAGCGGCCAAGAGACCCAGTACTTC
clone_size: many; v_call: TRBV5-5; j_call: TRBJ2-1; d_call: NA; cdr3_aa: CASSLVWQDYNEQFF; cdr3_nt: TGTGCCAGCAGCTTGGTCTGGCAGGACTACAATGAGCAGTTCTTC
clone_size: many; v_call: TRBV11-2; j_call: TRBJ2-7; d_call: NA; cdr3_aa: CASSLVTTVEQYF; cdr3_nt: TGTGCCAGCAGCTTAGTGACAACCGTCGAGCAGTACTTC
clone_size: many; v_call: TRBV12-3/TRBV12-4; j_call: TRBJ1-6; d_call: NA; cdr3_aa: CASSFQYNSPLHF; cdr3_nt: TGTGCCAGCAGTTTCCAATATAATTCACCCCTCCACTTT
clone_size: many; v_call: TRBV3-1; j_call: TRBJ2-1; d_call: NA; cdr3_aa: CASSQALLVRSYNEQFF; cdr3_nt: TGTGCCAGCAGCCAAGCCCTACTAGTCAGGTCCTACAATGAGCAGTTCTTC
clone_size: many; v_call: TRBV19; j_call: TRBJ1-2; d_call: NA; cdr3_aa: CASTTQGRNTYGYTF; cdr3_nt: TGTGCCAGTACTACTCAGGGACGCAATACCTATGGCTACACCTTC
clone_size: many; v_call: TRBV18; j_call: TRBJ1-5; d_call: NA; cdr3_aa: CASSPPSGTINQPQHF; cdr3_nt: TGTGCCAGCTCACCACCCTCGGGGACTATTAATCAGCCCCAGCATTTT
clone_size: many; v_call: TRBV28; j_call: TRBJ1-5; d_call: NA; cdr3_aa: CASNLQDPSNQPQHF; cdr3_nt: TGTGCCAGCAACCTACAGGATCCTAGCAATCAGCCCCAGCATTTT
clone_size: NA; v_call: TRBV6-2/TRBV6-3; j_call: TRBJ2-1; d_call: TRBD2; cdr3_aa: CASSDSIAGVTYNEQFF; cdr3_nt: TGTGCCAGCAGCGATTCTATAGCGGGAGTAACCTACAATGAGCAGTTCTTC
clone_size: NA; v_call: TRBV11-3; j_call: TRBJ2-1; d_call: NA; cdr3_aa: CASSLGSSYNEQCF; cdr3_nt: TGTGCCAGCAGCTTGGGTAGTTCCTACAATGAGCAGTGCTTC
clone_size: NA; v_call: TRBV19; j_call: TRBJ1-1; d_call: NA; cdr3_aa: CASSMGWGGDTEAFF; cdr3_nt: TGTGCCAGTAGTATGGGGTGGGGAGGGGACACTGAAGCTTTCTTT
clone_size: many; v_call: TRBV6-1; j_call: TRBJ1-2; d_call: TRBD1; cdr3_aa: CASSETGTETYGYTF; cdr3_nt: TGTGCCAGCAGTGAGACCGGGACAGAGACCTATGGCTACACCTTC
clone_size: few; v_call: TRBV18; j_call: TRBJ2-7; d_call: TRBD2; cdr3_aa: CASSTPGGRSSYEQYF; cdr3_nt: TGTGCCAGCTCCACTCCCGGGGGGAGGAGCTCCTACGAGCAGTACTTC
clone_size: few; v_call: TRBV6-1; j_call: TRBJ1-5; d_call: NA; cdr3_aa: CASSYDISYQPQHF; cdr3_nt: TGTGCCAGCAGTTACGACATATCGTATCAGCCCCAGCATTTT
clone_size: many; v_call: TRBV30; j_call: TRBJ1-6; d_call: NA; cdr3_aa: CAWQGGTYNSPLHF; cdr3_nt: TGTGCCTGGCAAGGCGGGACCTATAATTCACCCCTCCACTTT
clone_size: NA; v_call: TRBV6-1; j_call: TRBJ1-4; d_call: NA; cdr3_aa: CASSLQDNEKLFF; cdr3_nt: TGTGCCAGCAGTCTTCAAGATAATGAAAAACTGTTTTTT
clone_size: many; v_call: TRBV12-3/TRBV12-4; j_call: TRBJ1-1; d_call: NA; cdr3_aa: CASSLGPRGYFMNTEAFF; cdr3_nt: TGTGCCAGCAGTTTAGGTCCCAGGGGATATTTTATGAACACTGAAGCTTTCTTT
clone_size: many; v_call: TRBV20-1; j_call: TRBJ2-3; d_call: NA; cdr3_aa: CSARVAGTDTQYF; cdr3_nt: TGCAGTGCTAGAGTAGCTGGGACAGATACGCAGTATTTT